What follows are 15 T cell receptor beta chains derived from one specimen sequenced in a study of shared T cell receptors in the human thymus. The protocol was immunoSEQ multiplex PCR, while the TCRdb copy is restricted to in-frame clones and leaves out a portion. Of 700,000 or so clones in the sample, 75% to 90% are singletons; the top ten hold 0.0095% to 0.011%. The same sample was also studied in work on human thymus T cells.

The sequencing sample was made of thymocytes. These receptors all come from a girl under three years old with a congenital heart defect.

The V gene is TRBV5-1, the J gene TRBJ1-6; D perhaps matches TRBD1 (5 bases). Trimming removed 4 bases at V and 7 bases at J, with 24 bases between. The CDR3 has 18 amino acids. Germline CDR1 reads SGHRS; CDR2 reads YFSETQ. The DNA for the CDR3 is TGCGCCAGCAGCCCAAAACGTACGGGACGGACTAGGAATTCACCCCTCCACTTT. Protein: CASSPKRTGRTRNSPLHF. Combining the CDR3 with reference TRBV5-1 and TRBJ1-6 gives the whole variable domain KAGVTQTPRYLIKTRGQQVTLSCSPISGHRSVSWYQQTPGQGLQFLFEYFSETQRNKGNFPGRFSGRQFSNSRSEMNVSTLELGDSALYLCASSPKRTGRTRNSPLHFGNGTRLTVT.

V usage is TRBV7-2 and J usage is TRBJ2-5, with 8 bases that match TRBD1. The germline CDR1 and CDR2 sequences are SGHTA and FQGNSA. The length of the CDR3 is 15 residues. Germline trimming cut 5 bases from V and 5 bases from J; bases unmatched to any gene: 10. CDR3 in DNA: TGTGCCAGCAGCACTAGTCCCGACAGGGGTGAGACCCAGTACTTC. Translation: CASSTSPDRGETQYF.

The chain has TRBV13 and TRBJ1-2; D ambiguous. Germline V CDR1 and CDR2: PRHDT, FYEKMQ (reference sequence). V lost 0 bases and J 4 bases, leaving 21 bases between the germline ends. The CDR3 spans 18 residues. The CDR3 reads CASSLGFHPIDTTYGYTF. In DNA form, the CDR3 reads TGTGCCAGCAGCTTAGGCTTCCACCCGATAGACACCACCTATGGCTACACCTTC.

The chain carries TRBV4-1 and TRBJ2-7; no firm D call. The CDR3 runs 16 residues. The V gene's germline CDR1 is MGHRA and CDR2 YSYEKL. The germline V and J ends were trimmed by 4 bases and 3 bases, with 19 bases remaining between them. Written as DNA, the CDR3 is TGCGCCAGCAGCCCCGGCCGAGGTCCAGCCTTCTACGAGCAGTACTTC. It yields the protein CASSPGRGPAFYEQYF.

This clone has a single count. This chain uses TRBV6-5 with TRBJ1-4; D is uncertain. The CDR3 is made up of 15 amino acids. Trimming stripped 0 bases from V and 7 bases from J, with 12 bases between. Germline V gene lookup returns CDR1 MNHEY and CDR2 SVGAGI. The CDR3 loop is CASSYSRSRGEKLFF. The CDR3 nucleotides are TGTGCCAGCAGTTACTCGAGGTCGCGGGGTGAAAAACTGTTTTTT.

The chain uses TRBV7-9 and TRBJ1-2; D unclear. V lost 2 bases and J lost 4, with 17 bases in between. This CDR3 has 16 residues. Germline lookup yields CDR1 SEHNR and CDR2 FQNEAQ (reference sequence). The CDR3 DNA is TGTGCCAGCAGCTTATTTAAAGAGGGCAGCATCTATGGCTACACCTTC. Translating gives CASSLFKEGSIYGYTF.

This chain joins TRBV9 and TRBJ2-7; a possible D gene is TRBD1 (5 bases). Trimming took 4 bases from V and 7 from J, leaving 15 bases between them. CDR1 and CDR2 (germline): SGDLS, YYNGEE. This CDR3 region has 13 residues. DNA for the CDR3: TGTGCCAGCAGCACAGGTGCCTCCCTTGAGCAGTACTTC. It translates to CASSTGASLEQYF.

This rearrangement joins TRBV5-1 to TRBJ1-1; no reliable D call. V gave up 2 bases and J gave up 11 bases, with 16 bases separating them. Per the germline V gene, CDR1 is SGHRS and CDR2 is YFSETQ. CDR3 size: 13 residues. The CDR3 bases are TGCGCCAGCAGCTTTTTCCCGCAATTGGAGGCTTTCTTT. Its translation: CASSFFPQLEAFF.

V and J are TRBV11-2 and TRBJ2-7; 12 bases are shared with TRBD2. The CDR3 contains 16 residues. CDR1 and CDR2 from the germline V gene are SGHAT and FQNNGV. The junction had 10 bases not matched to a gene; V was cut back by 5 bases and J by 5 bases. The CDR3 loop reads CASSQDSLAGGHEQYF. In DNA, the CDR3 is TGTGCCAGCAGCCAAGATTCACTAGCGGGGGGACACGAGCAGTACTTC.

This clone was found once. This rearrangement joins TRBV6-4 to TRBJ1-6, with a tentative D call TRBD1 (6 bases). Germline-derived CDR1 and CDR2 are MRHNA and SNTAGT. V gave up 5 bases and J gave up 5 bases, with 13 bases separating them. The CDR3 runs 15 residues. DNA of the CDR3: TGTGCCAGCAGTCATAGGACAGTACATAATTCACCCCTCCACTTT. Residues: CASSHRTVHNSPLHF.

This clone is a singleton in its sample. The chain carries TRBV6-1 and TRBJ1-2; D is unresolved. The CDR3 loop spans 14 amino acids. Germline assignment: CDR1 MNHNS and CDR2 SASEGT. The V gene lost 3 bases and the J gene lost 3 bases, with 11 bases spanning the gap. The CDR3 reads CASSDREEDYGYTF. The CDR3 nucleotides are TGTGCCAGCAGTGACCGGGAAGAGGACTATGGCTACACCTTC.

Only a few counts were recorded for this clone. The chain has TRBV19 and TRBJ1-6; 8 bases fit TRBD1. The germline CDR1 and CDR2 sequences are LNHDA and SQIVND (reference sequence). The CDR3 loop spans 18 amino acids. The V segment lost 9 bases and the J segment 1 base; nucleotides outside the gene matches: 14. Written as DNA, the CDR3 is TGTGCCAGCCATTCGGACAGGGAGGGAAGGTCCTATAATTCACCCCTCCACTTT. Translation gives CASHSDREGRSYNSPLHF.

This chain joins TRBV27 and TRBJ2-7, with 11 bases matching TRBD2. V shed 4 bases, J shed 2 bases, and the junction held 4 bases outside the gene matches. This CDR3 spans 15 amino acids. Per germline, CDR1 MNHEY and CDR2 SMNVEV (reference sequence). The CDR3 reads CASSSGLAGPYEQYF. CDR3 bases: TGTGCCAGCAGTTCCGGACTAGCGGGTCCCTACGAGCAGTACTTC.

In nucleotides, the CDR3 is TGTGCCAGCAGCTTAACGGGGGGGCGAGGCCCTGAAGCTTTCTTT. Protein product: CASSLTGGRGPEAFF. V gene TRBV7-3 combines with J gene TRBJ1-1, with D possibly being TRBD1 (6 bases). The V end was cut by 0 bases, the J end by 6 bases, with 14 bases between. The V gene's germline CDR1 is SGHTA and CDR2 FQGTGA. This CDR3 is built from 15 residues.

This clone was counted once. This chain connects TRBV13 to TRBJ1-5, with 7 bases identical to TRBD1. In germline, CDR1 is PRHDT, CDR2 FYEKMQ (reference sequence). The CDR3 is made up of 15 amino acids. Trimming took 3 bases from V and 5 from J; bases not matched to a gene: 7. The CDR3 DNA follows: TGTGCCAGCAGCTTTGGGTCAGGGGGAGATCAGCCCCAGCATTTT. As protein: CASSFGSGGDQPQHF.